This TCR beta chain appears in the sequencing data of a study of blood T cell repertoires in COVID-19. At the level of the study: Sources were T cells, B-cell-depleted T cells, or PBMCs; the material itself was cDNA or gDNA.

The CDR3 covers 14 residues. Trimming removed 3 bases at V and 10 bases at J, with 13 bases between. Per germline, CDR1 KGHSH and CDR2 LQKENI. Per the study methods: Estimated nucleated cell counts came from reference gene primer amplification. Repertoires were generated with immunoSEQ multiplex PCR, while TCRdb's copy carries only in-frame clones and drops some. V, J and clone size reflect that table, while D and trimming were determined from the DNA. The table includes around 240,000 clones, approximately 84% detected once. Material for sequencing was peripheral blood. This receptor was obtained from a woman at least 80 years old with acute or convalescent COVID-19. The chain links TRBV18 to TRBJ1-6, with D maybe TRBD1 (6 bases). The CDR3 nucleotides read TGTGCCAGCTCACCGGACAGCCCAGGATCACCCCTCCACTTT. Protein sequence: CASSPDSPGSPLHF.